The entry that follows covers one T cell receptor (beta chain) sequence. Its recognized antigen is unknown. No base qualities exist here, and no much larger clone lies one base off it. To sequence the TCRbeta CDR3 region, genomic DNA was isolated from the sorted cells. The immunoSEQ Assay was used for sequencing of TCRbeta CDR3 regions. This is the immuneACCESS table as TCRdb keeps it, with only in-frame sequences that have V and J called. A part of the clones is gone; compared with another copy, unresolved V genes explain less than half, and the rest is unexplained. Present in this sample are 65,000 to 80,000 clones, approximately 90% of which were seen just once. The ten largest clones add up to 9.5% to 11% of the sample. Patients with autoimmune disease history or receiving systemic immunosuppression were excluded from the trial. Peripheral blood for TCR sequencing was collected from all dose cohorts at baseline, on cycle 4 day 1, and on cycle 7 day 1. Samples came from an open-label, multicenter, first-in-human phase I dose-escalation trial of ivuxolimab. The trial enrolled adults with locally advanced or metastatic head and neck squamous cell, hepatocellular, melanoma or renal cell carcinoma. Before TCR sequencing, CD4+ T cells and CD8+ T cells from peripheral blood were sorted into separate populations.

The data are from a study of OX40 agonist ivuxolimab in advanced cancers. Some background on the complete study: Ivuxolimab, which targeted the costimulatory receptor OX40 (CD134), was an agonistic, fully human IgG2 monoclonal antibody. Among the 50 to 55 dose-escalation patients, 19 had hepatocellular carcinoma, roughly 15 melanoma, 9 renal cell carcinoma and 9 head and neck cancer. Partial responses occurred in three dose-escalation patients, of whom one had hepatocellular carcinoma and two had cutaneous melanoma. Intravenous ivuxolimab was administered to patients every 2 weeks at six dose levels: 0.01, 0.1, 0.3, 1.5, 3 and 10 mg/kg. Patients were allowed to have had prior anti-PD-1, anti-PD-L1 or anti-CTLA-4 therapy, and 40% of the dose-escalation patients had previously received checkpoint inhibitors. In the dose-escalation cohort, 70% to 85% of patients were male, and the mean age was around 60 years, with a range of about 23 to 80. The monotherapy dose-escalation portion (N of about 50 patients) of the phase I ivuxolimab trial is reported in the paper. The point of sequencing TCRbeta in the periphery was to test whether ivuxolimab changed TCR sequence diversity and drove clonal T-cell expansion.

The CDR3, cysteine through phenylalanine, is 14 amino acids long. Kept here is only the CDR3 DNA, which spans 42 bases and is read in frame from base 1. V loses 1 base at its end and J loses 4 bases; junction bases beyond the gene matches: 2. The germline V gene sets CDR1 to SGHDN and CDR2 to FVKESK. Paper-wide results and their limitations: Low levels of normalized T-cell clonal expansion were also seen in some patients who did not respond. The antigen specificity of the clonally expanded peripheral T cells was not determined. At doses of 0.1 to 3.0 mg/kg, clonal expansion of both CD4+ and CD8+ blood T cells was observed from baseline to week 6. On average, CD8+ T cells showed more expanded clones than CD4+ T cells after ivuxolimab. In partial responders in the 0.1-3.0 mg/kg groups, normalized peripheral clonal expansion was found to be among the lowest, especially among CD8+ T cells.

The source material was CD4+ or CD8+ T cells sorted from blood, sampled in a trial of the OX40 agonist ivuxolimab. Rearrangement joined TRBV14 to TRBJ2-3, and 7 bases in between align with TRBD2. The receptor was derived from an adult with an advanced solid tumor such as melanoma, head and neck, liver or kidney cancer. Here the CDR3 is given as CASSQVGGSDTQYF. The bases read TGTGCCAGCAGCCAAGTCGGGGGGTCAGATACGCAGTATTTT.